A single sample is the source of the 4 T cell receptor beta chains below, sequenced in a study of T cells expressing NK-cell markers. After re-calling the 5' RACE reads, TCRdb lists one entry per CDR3 protein, DNA absent. There are about 15,000 distinct CDR3 sequences in the sample, with 59% held by the top ten. Sequencing was performed on blood T cells: a sorted CD56 or NKG2C T cell subset, CD4+ or CD8+ T cells, or bulk PBMC T cells (not recorded which). These receptors all come from a man aged 18 to 69 in good health.

This rearrangement joins TRBV6-1 to TRBJ2-2. Germline V gene lookup returns CDR1 MNHNS and CDR2 SASEGT. CDR3 length equals 13 residues. The CDR3 sequence: CASTPRGPGELFF.

V is TRBV11-2 and J is TRBJ2-1. CDR1 and CDR2 (germline): SGHAT, FQNNGV. The CDR3 covers 15 residues. CDR3 sequence reads: CASSLELASYNEQFF.

The chain joins TRBV4-3 to TRBJ2-5; the D call from TCRdb, TRBD1, cannot be confirmed without DNA. This CDR3 region has 15 residues. CDR1 is LGHNA, CDR2 YSLEER, per germline. The CDR3 sequence: CASSQDPQGKETQYF.

The rearrangement joins TRBV20-1 to TRBJ2-7. This CDR3 is 13 amino acids long. Germline V gene sequence: CDR1 DFQATT, CDR2 SNEGSKA (reference sequence). CDR3 sequence: CSARLSGSREQYF.